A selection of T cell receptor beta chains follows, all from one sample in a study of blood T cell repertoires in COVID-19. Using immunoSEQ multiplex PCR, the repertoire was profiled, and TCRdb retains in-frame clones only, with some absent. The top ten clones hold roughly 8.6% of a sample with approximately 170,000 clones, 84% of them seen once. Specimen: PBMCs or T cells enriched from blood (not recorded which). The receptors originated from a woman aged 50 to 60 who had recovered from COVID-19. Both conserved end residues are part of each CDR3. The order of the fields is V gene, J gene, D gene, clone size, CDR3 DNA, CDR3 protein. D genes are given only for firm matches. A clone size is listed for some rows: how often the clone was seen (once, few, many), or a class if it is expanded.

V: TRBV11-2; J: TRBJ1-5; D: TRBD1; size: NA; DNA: TGTGCCAGCAGCCCCGACAGGGGGTTACAGCCCCAGCATTTT; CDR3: CASSPDRGLQPQHF
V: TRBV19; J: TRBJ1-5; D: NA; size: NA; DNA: TGTGCCAGTAGCCTACAGGGTGGGGGTCAGCCCCAGCATTTT; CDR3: CASSLQGGGQPQHF
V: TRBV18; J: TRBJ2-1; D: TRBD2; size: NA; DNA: TGTGCCAGCTCATCGATGACTAGCGTCGATGAGCAGTTCTTC; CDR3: CASSSMTSVDEQFF
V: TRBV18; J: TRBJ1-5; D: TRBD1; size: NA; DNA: TGTGCCAGCTCACCGGACAGGGGTGGTTATCAGCCCCAGCATTTT; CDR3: CASSPDRGGYQPQHF
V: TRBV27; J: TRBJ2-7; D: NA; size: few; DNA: TGTGCCAGCAGTTTAAGGGGTGTCACCTACGAGCAGTACTTC; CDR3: CASSLRGVTYEQYF
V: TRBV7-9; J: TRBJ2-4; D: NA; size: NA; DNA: TGTGCCAGCAGCTTCTTCAGGGGTCTAGCCAAAAACATTCAGTACTTC; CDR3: CASSFFRGLAKNIQYF
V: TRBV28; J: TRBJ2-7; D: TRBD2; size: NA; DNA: TGTGCCACGATTAAGCGGGAGGGCTTGGTGGCCCACGAGCAGTACTTC; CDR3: CATIKREGLVAHEQYF
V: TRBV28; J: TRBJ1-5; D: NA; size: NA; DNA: TGTGCCAGCAGTCCCAGGGGTTATAGCAATCAGCCCCAGCATTTT; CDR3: CASSPRGYSNQPQHF
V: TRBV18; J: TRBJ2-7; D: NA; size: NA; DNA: TGTGCCAGCTCACCACCCAGCGGTTCCTACGAGCAGTACTTC; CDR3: CASSPPSGSYEQYF
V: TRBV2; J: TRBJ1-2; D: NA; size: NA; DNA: TGTGCCAGCGGGACATCGTATGGCTACACCTTC; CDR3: CASGTSYGYTF
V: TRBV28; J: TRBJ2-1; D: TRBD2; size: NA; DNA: TGTGCCAGCAGTCCGGGACTAGTCTACAATGAGCAGTTCTTC; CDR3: CASSPGLVYNEQFF
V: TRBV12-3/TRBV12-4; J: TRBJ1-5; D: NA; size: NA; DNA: TGTGCCAGCAGTCTCTTAGGAGCACCCCCCCAGCATTTT; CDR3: CASSLLGAPPQHF
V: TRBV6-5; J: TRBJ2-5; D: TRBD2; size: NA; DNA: TGTGCCAGCGAAGCTAGCGGGAACGGTGAGACCCAGTACTTC; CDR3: CASEASGNGETQYF
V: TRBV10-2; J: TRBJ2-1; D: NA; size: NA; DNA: TGCGCCAGCAGTCCGAGCTCCTACAATGAGCAGTTCTTC; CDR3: CASSPSSYNEQFF
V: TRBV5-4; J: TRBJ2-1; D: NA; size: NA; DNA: TGTGCCAGCAGCGTTGACAGCAACTCCTACAATGAGCAGTTCTTC; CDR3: CASSVDSNSYNEQFF
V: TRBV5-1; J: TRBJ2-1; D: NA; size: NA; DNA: TGCGCCAGCAGCTTGGATCCAGGCAGGGGCTCCTACAATGAGCAGTTCTTC; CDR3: CASSLDPGRGSYNEQFF
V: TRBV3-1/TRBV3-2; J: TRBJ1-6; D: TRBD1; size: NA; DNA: TGTGCCAGCAGCCATCGGACAGGGGTCACCCTCCACTTT; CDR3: CASSHRTGVTLHF
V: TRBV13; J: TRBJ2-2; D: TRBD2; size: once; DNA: TGTGCCAGCAGCTCACGACTAGCGGGGGGCCGGGACGGGGAGCTGTTTTTT; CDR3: CASSSRLAGGRDGELFF
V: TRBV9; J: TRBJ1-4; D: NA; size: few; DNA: TGTGCCAGCAGCGTAGATTCAGGGCTGAGGGAAAAACTGTTTTTT; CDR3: CASSVDSGLREKLFF
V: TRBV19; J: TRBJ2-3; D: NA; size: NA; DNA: TGTGCCAGTAGTATACGAGGATTTAGCACAGATACGCAGTATTTT; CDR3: CASSIRGFSTDTQYF
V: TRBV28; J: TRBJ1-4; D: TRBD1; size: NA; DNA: TGTGCCAGCAGTCCCCAAGATTACGACAGGGCACGAGGGAAGAAAGGAAAACTGTTTTTT; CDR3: CASSPQDYDRARGKKGKLFF
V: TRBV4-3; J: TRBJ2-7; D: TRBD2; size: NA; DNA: TGCGCCAGCAGCCAAGTCCGACAACACATAGCGGGATCCGGCTCCTACGAGCAGTACTTC; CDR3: CASSQVRQHIAGSGSYEQYF